What follows are 32 T cell receptor beta chains derived from one specimen sequenced in a study of blood T cell repertoires in COVID-19. Sequenced by immunoSEQ multiplex PCR; TCRdb stores in-frame clones only, minus some. This sample yields approximately 230,000 clones, of which approximately 86% are seen a single time; roughly 6% belongs to the top ten. Sequenced sample: PBMCs or T cells enriched from blood (not recorded which). The receptors here all came from a woman aged 25-40 years with acute COVID-19.

A single count supports this clone. The genes are TRBV6-2 or TRBV6-3 and TRBJ1-1, with D maybe TRBD1 (6 bases). Germline V gives CDR1 MNHEY, CDR2 SVGEGT. The CDR3 runs 15 residues. The ends were cut back, 2 bases at V and 0 bases at J, with 10 bases in the middle. For the CDR3, the DNA is TGTGCCAGCAGTTACACGGACAGCATGAACACTGAAGCTTTCTTT. Its translation: CASSYTDSMNTEAFF.

This chain uses TRBV9 with TRBJ1-2; D not resolved. From germline, CDR1 is SGDLS and CDR2 YYNGEE. Trimming took off 3 bases at V and 4 bases at J, with 4 bases between the two ends. The CDR3 consists of 11 residues. DNA for the CDR3: TGTGCCAGCAGCGCCAGCTATGGCTACACCTTC. Protein: CASSASYGYTF.

This chain uses TRBV28 with TRBJ2-7, with 8 bases matching TRBD1. Germline CDR1 reads MDHEN; CDR2 reads SYDVKM. With V trimmed by 5 bases and J by 6 bases, 12 bases remained unmatched. The CDR3 consists of 15 residues. CDR3 loop: CASSGPGQGGREQYF. The DNA of the CDR3 is TGTGCCAGCAGTGGACCTGGACAGGGAGGACGCGAGCAGTACTTC.

Only one count was recorded for this clone. J is TRBJ2-1 and V is TRBV9; D is uncertain. Germline V lookup: CDR1 SGDLS, CDR2 YYNGEE. V lost 0 bases to trimming and J lost 6 bases, with 10 bases between them. This CDR3 spans 14 amino acids. The CDR3, as DNA: TGTGCCAGCAGCGTAGGGTATAGCTCCAATGAGCAGTTCTTC. As protein: CASSVGYSSNEQFF. The full variable domain, completed using reference TRBV9 and TRBJ2-1, is DSGVTQTPKHLITATGQRVTLRCSPRSGDLSVYWYQQSLDQGLQFLIQYYNGEERAKGNILERFSAQQFPDLHSELNLSSLELGDSALYFCASSVGYSSNEQFFGPGTRLTVL.

The gene calls are TRBV3-1 (or the pseudogene TRBV3-2) and TRBJ2-3; 8 nucleotides agree with TRBD2. This CDR3 comprises 14 residues. From germline, CDR1 is LGHDT and CDR2 YNNKEL (reference sequence). After removal of 9 bases from V and 2 bases from J, the junction contained 7 bases not matched to a gene. Here the CDR3 reads CARFTSGPTDTQYF. DNA for the CDR3: TGTGCCAGGTTTACTAGCGGACCCACAGATACGCAGTATTTT.

The chain employs TRBV30 and TRBJ1-2, with 8 bases aligning to TRBD1. This CDR3 is 12 amino acids long. The germline V gene encodes CDR1 GTSNPN and CDR2 SVGIG (reference sequence). V lost 8 bases, J lost 4 bases, and 6 bases stayed unmatched. The CDR3 DNA reads as TGTGCCAGAGACAGGGGCAGCTATGGCTACACCTTC. It codes for CARDRGSYGYTF.

The chain couples TRBV28 to TRBJ2-1; possibly TRBD1 for D (5 bases). Germline loops: CDR1 MDHEN, CDR2 SYDVKM. This CDR3 region has 13 residues. The V and J ends lost 3 bases and 12 bases respectively, with 15 bases between them. The CDR3: CASSFKEGVGQFF. CDR3 coding DNA: TGTGCCAGCAGTTTCAAGGAAGGGGTCGGGCAGTTCTTC.

The chain links TRBV11-2 to TRBJ2-7; D remains unclear. The germline gives CDR1 SGHAT, CDR2 FQNNGV. The ends were cut back, 8 bases at V and 2 bases at J, with 10 bases in the middle. The CDR3 contains 12 residues. CDR3 DNA sequence: TGTGCCAGCCGCCACTCGGCCTACGAGCAGTACTTC. This sequence encodes CASRHSAYEQYF.

The chain combines TRBV7-6 with TRBJ2-1, with TRBD1 as a possible D gene (6 bases). Germline CDR1 reads SGHVS; CDR2 reads FNYEAQ. This CDR3 region has 16 residues. V shed 1 base and J shed 5 bases, with 15 bases lying between them. The CDR3 here is CASSLEGRGWNNEQFF. CDR3 in DNA: TGTGCCAGCAGCTTAGAGGGCAGGGGCTGGAACAATGAGCAGTTCTTC.

The chain links TRBV20-1 to TRBJ1-3; D remains ambiguous. Germline CDR1 DFQATT, CDR2 SNEGSKA (reference sequence). Trimming took 3 bases from V and 0 from J, leaving 9 bases between them. The CDR3 runs to 14 residues. CDR3 loop: CSASSPLSGNTIYF. CDR3 sequence (DNA): TGCAGTGCTAGTTCACCACTCTCTGGAAACACCATATATTTT.

The J gene is TRBJ1-1, the V gene TRBV6-2 or TRBV6-3; a possible D gene is TRBD1 (6 bases). V was clipped by 2 bases and J by 6 bases, with 10 bases between them. This CDR3 is built from 13 residues. Germline-derived CDR1 and CDR2 are MNHEY and SVGEGT. The CDR3 is CASSYAQGSEAFF. CDR3 sequence (DNA): TGTGCCAGCAGTTACGCACAGGGATCTGAAGCTTTCTTT.

The chain couples TRBV7-6 to TRBJ2-1; TRBD2 might be the D (6 bases). This CDR3 contains 16 residues. Between the trimmed V and J ends, which lost 1 base and 2 bases, there was a span of 12 bases. Germline CDR1 is SGHVS and CDR2 is FNYEAQ. The CDR3 sequence: CASSLEGGITYNEQFF. CDR3 sequence (DNA): TGTGCCAGCAGCTTAGAAGGCGGGATCACCTACAATGAGCAGTTCTTC.

This sequence joins TRBV3-1 (or the pseudogene TRBV3-2) and TRBJ1-6, with D uncertain. The CDR3 is 16 residues long. V was clipped by 3 bases and J by 6 bases, with 15 bases between them. Germline V gives CDR1 LGHDT, CDR2 YNNKEL (reference sequence). The CDR3 here is CASSHLRTGINSPLHF. In DNA, the CDR3 is TGTGCCAGCAGCCATCTTAGGACGGGAATTAATTCACCCCTCCACTTT.

This chain connects TRBV6-2 or TRBV6-3 to TRBJ2-7; 9 bases match TRBD1. Germline loops: CDR1 MNHEY, CDR2 SVGEGT. The CDR3 contains 15 residues. V lost 2 bases, J lost 4 bases, and 6 bases stayed unmatched. Written as DNA, the CDR3 is TGTGCCAGCAGTTACCTGGGACAGGGACCTTACGAGCAGTACTTC. As protein: CASSYLGQGPYEQYF.

Details on this clone: One end of the junction does not line up with germline, which may come from a read error. The same CDR3 can be traced to other DNA sequences in this sample. The rearrangement uses TRBV6-5 and TRBJ1-3, with 8 bases fitting TRBD1. The germline V gene has CDR1 MNHEY and CDR2 SVGAGI. There are 16 residues in the CDR3. The CDR3 DNA sequence: TGTGCCAGCAGCTACTCCCCGACAGGGGCGGGAAACACCATATATTTT. Residues: CASSYSPTGAGNTIYF.

The J gene is TRBJ1-5, the V gene TRBV10-3; 7 nucleotides match TRBD1. The CDR3 has 16 amino acids. Per the germline V gene, CDR1 is ENHRY and CDR2 is SYGVKD. Trimming at V came to 10 bases and at J to 2 bases, leaving 14 bases not matched to a gene. The CDR3 DNA sequence: TGTGCCACCAGGGACAGCCCCCCTGGGGGCAATCAGCCCCAGCATTTT. Residues: CATRDSPPGGNQPQHF.

This chain connects TRBV28 to TRBJ2-7, with a tentative D call TRBD1 (6 bases). Germline CDR1 reads MDHEN; CDR2 reads SYDVKM. The CDR3 spans 16 residues. V shed 7 bases and J shed 2 bases, with 21 bases lying between them. CDR3 in amino acids: CASNPNTGLEPYEQYF. As DNA, the CDR3 is TGTGCCAGCAATCCCAACACAGGGTTGGAGCCCTACGAGCAGTACTTC.

V usage is TRBV5-1 and J usage is TRBJ2-7, with TRBD2 matching 9 bases. The junction had 8 bases not matched to a gene; V was cut back by 4 bases and J by 0 bases. Looked up from germline, CDR1 is SGHRS and CDR2 is YFSETQ. The CDR3 consists of 16 residues. CDR3 sequence: CASSALAGGSSYEQYF. CDR3 sequence (DNA): TGCGCCAGCAGCGCATTGGCGGGAGGGTCCTCCTACGAGCAGTACTTC.

The rearrangement links TRBV10-1 to TRBJ2-2; D unresolved. Germline V gene lookup returns CDR1 WNHNN and CDR2 SYGVQD (reference sequence). V was clipped by 4 bases and J by 6 bases, with 12 bases between them. This CDR3 has 14 amino acids. The CDR3: CASSALPSAGELFF. The CDR3 region has the DNA TGCGCCAGCAGTGCGTTGCCCTCGGCCGGGGAGCTGTTTTTT.

This chain joins TRBV19 and TRBJ1-5; possible D gene TRBD1, 6 bases. V lost 6 bases, J lost 0 bases, and 12 bases lay in between. The CDR3 has 15 residues. In germline, CDR1 is LNHDA, CDR2 SQIVND (reference sequence). As DNA, the CDR3 is TGTGCCAGTAGGGTCCAGGGGTCTAGCAATCAGCCCCAGCATTTT. It yields the protein CASRVQGSSNQPQHF. The entire variable domain, with the rest obtained from reference TRBV19 and TRBJ1-5, is as follows: DGGITQSPKYLFRKEGQNVTLSCEQNLNHDAMYWYRQDPGQGLRLIYYSQIVNDFQKGDIAEGYSVSREKKESFPLTVTSAQKNPTAFYLCASRVQGSSNQPQHFGDGTRLSIL.

The rearrangement joins TRBV6-5 to TRBJ2-1; 8 positions match TRBD2. After removal of 1 base from V and 4 bases from J, the junction contained 6 bases not matched to a gene. The CDR3 covers 16 residues. The germline V gene has CDR1 MNHEY and CDR2 SVGAGI. CDR3 in amino acids: CASSYFRGGRYNEQFF. CDR3 bases: TGTGCCAGCAGTTACTTTCGGGGGGGCAGGTACAATGAGCAGTTCTTC.

This clone turned up a few times. The V call is TRBV5-4, the J call TRBJ2-7, with TRBD2 matching over 12 bases. The CDR3 totals 17 residues. The germline V gene encodes CDR1 SGHNT and CDR2 YYREEE (reference sequence). The ends lost 4 bases at V and 6 bases at J; junction bases unmatched: 14. The DNA of the CDR3 is TGTGCCAGCAGCCTGGCGACTAGCGGGGGACCCCTCGGCGAGCAGTACTTC. It translates to CASSLATSGGPLGEQYF.

This clone was observed once. The chain joins TRBV27 to TRBJ2-7; 7 positions agree with TRBD2. This CDR3 spans 17 amino acids. Losses at the gene ends were 5 bases for V and 3 bases for J; bases not matched to a gene: 16. Germline V gives CDR1 MNHEY, CDR2 SMNVEV (reference sequence). This CDR3 is CASSPPVRGGLSYEQYF. CDR3 in DNA: TGTGCCAGCAGTCCCCCGGTGAGGGGAGGGCTAAGCTACGAGCAGTACTTC.

CDR3 DNA sequence: TGCAGCGTTGCCTCCGGGACAGCACTAGAGACCCAGTACTTC. It translates to CSVASGTALETQYF. This chain links TRBV29-1 with TRBJ2-5; 7 bases are a match to TRBD1. The CDR3 contains 14 residues. Germline V CDR1 and CDR2: SQVTM, ANQGSEA. J lost 4 bases, V lost 4 bases, and 9 bases had no gene match.

The gene calls are TRBV2 and TRBJ1-5, with unresolved D. CDR1 is SNHLY and CDR2 is FYNNEI in the germline V gene. The CDR3 consists of 12 residues. Trimming took off 6 bases at V and 4 bases at J, with 7 bases between the two ends. The CDR3 nucleotides read TGTGCCAGCAGGGAGGGAAATCAGCCCCAGCATTTT. It is translated as CASREGNQPQHF.

The chain carries TRBV10-3 and TRBJ2-2, with 12 nucleotides matching TRBD1. The CDR3 covers 15 residues. The junction had 3 bases not matched to a gene; V was cut back by 3 bases and J by 7 bases. Germline V gives CDR1 ENHRY, CDR2 SYGVKD. The CDR3 sequence: CAISDRDRGHGELFF. The CDR3 nucleotides read TGTGCCATCAGTGATCGGGACAGGGGGCACGGGGAGCTGTTTTTT.

This rearrangement joins TRBV5-1 to TRBJ2-7; no clear D. The length of the CDR3 is 14 residues. In germline, CDR1 is SGHRS, CDR2 YFSETQ. V shed 4 bases and J shed 3 bases, with 14 bases lying between them. Written as DNA, the CDR3 is TGCGCCAGCAGCCAAGACCCTGCGGACTACGAGCAGTACTTC. It yields the protein CASSQDPADYEQYF.

The rearrangement links TRBV30 to TRBJ1-3; D remains ambiguous. CDR1 GTSNPN and CDR2 SVGIG come from the germline V gene (reference sequence). The ends were cut back, 3 bases at V and 2 bases at J, with 14 bases in the middle. This CDR3 spans 15 amino acids. CDR3 sequence (DNA): TGTGCCTGGAGCGCCTGGGCAGCAACTGGAAACACCATATATTTT. This translates into CAWSAWAATGNTIYF.

V gene TRBV10-3 combines with J gene TRBJ1-6; 10 bases map to TRBD1. This CDR3 is 12 amino acids long. CDR1 and CDR2 (germline): ENHRY, SYGVKD. The trim removed 3 bases at V and 15 bases at J, leaving 2 bases unmatched. DNA for the CDR3: TGTGCCATCAGTGATGGGACAGGGGACCTCCACTTT. This codes for CAISDGTGDLHF.

This rearrangement joins TRBV2 to TRBJ2-1; 8 bases fit TRBD2. V was clipped by 4 bases and J by 6 bases; unmatched bases: 5. Germline V gives CDR1 SNHLY, CDR2 FYNNEI. The length of the CDR3 is 14 residues. The CDR3 DNA is TGTGCCAGCAGTGCGGGAGGGGGTGTCAATGAGCAGTTCTTC. It is translated as CASSAGGGVNEQFF.

The rearrangement uses TRBV7-3 and TRBJ2-3; 7 bases line up with TRBD2. Trimming cost V 5 bases and J 4 bases; bases outside gene matches: 6. The V gene's germline CDR1 is SGHTA and CDR2 FQGTGA. The CDR3 has 14 residues. Here the CDR3 reads CASSPSTSPDTQYF. The CDR3 DNA follows: TGTGCCAGCAGCCCGTCGACTAGCCCAGATACGCAGTATTTT.

The rearrangement joins TRBV4-2 to TRBJ1-2; D is ambiguous. Trimming pared 0 bases from V and 6 bases from J, leaving 20 bases between. From germline, CDR1 is LGHNA and CDR2 YNFKEQ. The CDR3 contains 17 residues. The CDR3 DNA reads TGTGCCAGCAGCCAAGATCTAAGAGGTCTTCGGGGAAATGGCTACACCTTC. It specifies CASSQDLRGLRGNGYTF.